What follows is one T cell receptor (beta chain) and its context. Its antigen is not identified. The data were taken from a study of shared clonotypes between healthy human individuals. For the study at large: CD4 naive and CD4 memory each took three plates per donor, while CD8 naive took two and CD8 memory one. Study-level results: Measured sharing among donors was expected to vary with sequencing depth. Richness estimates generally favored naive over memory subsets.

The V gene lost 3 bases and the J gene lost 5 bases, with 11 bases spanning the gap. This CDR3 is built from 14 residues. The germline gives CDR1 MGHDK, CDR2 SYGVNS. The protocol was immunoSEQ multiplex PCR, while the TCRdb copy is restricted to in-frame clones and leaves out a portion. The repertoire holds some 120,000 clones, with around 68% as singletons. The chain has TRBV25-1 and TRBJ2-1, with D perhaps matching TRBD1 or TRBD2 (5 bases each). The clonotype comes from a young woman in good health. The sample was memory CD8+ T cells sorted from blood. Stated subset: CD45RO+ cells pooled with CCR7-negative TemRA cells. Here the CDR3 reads CASSDGTQNNEQFF. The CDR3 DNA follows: TGTGCCAGCAGTGACGGGACCCAAAACAATGAGCAGTTCTTC.